These T cell receptor beta chains were read from a single sample in a study of cytomegalovirus exposure and HLA in healthy donors. Only in-frame clones appear in the TCRdb table, and some are missing; sequencing was by immunoSEQ multiplex PCR. The top ten clones hold 0.098% of a sample with about 200,000 clones, about four fifths of them seen once. Sequencing was done on a sample of PBMCs. The receptors originated from a boy aged 2 to 10 in good health and CMV-seronegative. The CDR3 runs from the conserved cysteine through the conserved F or W. The D gene is left open where the match is weak. Size is stated for part of the rows, as once, few or many counts, or as a class when the clone is expanded.

j_call,v_call,d_call,clone_size,cdr3_nt,cdr3_aa
TRBJ2-7,TRBV10-1,-,once,TGCGCCAGCAAGAGACTAGGAATCTCCTACGAGCAGTACTTC,CASKRLGISYEQYF
TRBJ2-5,TRBV5-4,-,-,TGTGCCAGCAGCTTGGCCCTGCAAGAGACCCAGTACTTC,CASSLALQETQYF
TRBJ2-3,TRBV19,-,-,TGTGCCAGTAAGGGGTCCTACGGGGGGCCCCGCACAGATACGCAGTATTTT,CASKGSYGGPRTDTQYF
TRBJ2-7,TRBV18,TRBD1,-,TGTGCCAGCTCACTGGGACAGGGGGTTACCTACGAGCAGTACTTC,CASSLGQGVTYEQYF
TRBJ1-6,TRBV21-1,-,-,TGTGCCAGCCCCCAGGGGGGGACAGGGGGAATCTATAATTCACCCCTCCACTTT,CASPQGGTGGIYNSPLHF
TRBJ2-7,TRBV20-1,-,-,TGCAGTGCTAGGGCCTCCTACGAGCAGTACTTC,CSARASYEQYF
TRBJ2-7,TRBV7-3,-,-,TGTGCCAGCAGCTTAAATCCGGGAGACTACGAGCAGTACTTC,CASSLNPGDYEQYF
TRBJ2-3,TRBV15,-,-,TGTGCCACCAGCAGAAGGGGCGGGGGCAGCACAGATACGCAGTATTTT,CATSRRGGGSTDTQYF
TRBJ2-3,TRBV4-1,-,-,TGCGCCAGCAGCCGACGGGGGCTGCGGGGGATAAGCACAGATACGCAGTATTTT,CASSRRGLRGISTDTQYF
TRBJ1-4,TRBV7-9,-,-,TGTGCCAGCAGCTTACAGGGTAGTAATGAAAAACTGTTTTTT,CASSLQGSNEKLFF
TRBJ2-3,TRBV7-9,TRBD2,-,TGTGCCAGCAGCTTAGCGGGGGGGGTATCGGATACGCAGTATTTT,CASSLAGGVSDTQYF
TRBJ2-3,TRBV2,TRBD1,-,TGTGCCAGCAGTCAGGACAGGGGAGCAGGTACGCAGTATTTT,CASSQDRGAGTQYF
TRBJ2-1,TRBV11-2,TRBD2,-,TGTGCCAGCAGCTCCCGGCTAGCGGGGGACAATGAGCAGTTCTTC,CASSSRLAGDNEQFF
TRBJ2-7,TRBV7-9,-,once,TGTGCCAGCAGCTCCGCGACTTCCTCTTACGAGCAGTACTTC,CASSSATSSYEQYF
TRBJ2-5,TRBV10-3,-,-,TGTGCCATCAGTGACGGCAGGCAGCTTAGGAGGCCAGAGACCCAGTACTTC,CAISDGRQLRRPETQYF
TRBJ2-6,TRBV5-4,-,once,TGTGCCAGCAGCTTGAGAGCTGGGGCCAACGTCCTGACTTTC,CASSLRAGANVLTF
TRBJ1-6,TRBV6-5,-,few,TGTGCCAGCAGTTCCGCAAGCAGGGGCTCGGAGTCACCCCTCCACTTT,CASSSASRGSESPLHF
TRBJ1-2,TRBV6-1,-,-,TGTGCCAGCAGCGACAGAACTCATGGCTACACCTTC,CASSDRTHGYTF
TRBJ1-2,TRBV14,TRBD1,-,TGTGCCAGCAGCCAAGGACAGGGGTACGGCTACACCTTC,CASSQGQGYGYTF
TRBJ1-5,TRBV4-3,-,-,TGCGCCAGCAGCCAAAGACTAGGGGAGAATCAGCCCCAGCATTTT,CASSQRLGENQPQHF
TRBJ2-1,TRBV27,TRBD2,few,TGTGCCAGCAGTTTATGGGTAGCGGGGGACCAAACCTACAATGAGCAGTTCTTC,CASSLWVAGDQTYNEQFF
TRBJ1-4,TRBV5-8,TRBD1,-,TGTGCCAGCAGCTTTCTTAGGGACAGCTTGGTGAATGAAAAACTGTTTTTT,CASSFLRDSLVNEKLFF
TRBJ2-3,TRBV25-1,-,-,TGTGCCAGCAGTGAATTTTTCGGCGGGCGCACAGATACGCAGTATTTT,CASSEFFGGRTDTQYF
TRBJ2-7,TRBV5-8,TRBD1,once,TGTGCCAGCAGATCAAGGACAGGGTTAGTCTACGAGCAGTACTTC,CASRSRTGLVYEQYF
TRBJ2-7,TRBV10-3,TRBD2,-,TGTGCCATCAGTGAACTAGCGGCCCTTTCCTACGAGCAGTACTTC,CAISELAALSYEQYF
TRBJ2-7,TRBV2,-,-,TGTGCCAGCAGGGAAAGGGCGGGTACTTACGAGCAGTACTTC,CASRERAGTYEQYF
TRBJ1-2,TRBV18,-,-,TGTGCCAGCTCACCAAGAACTCAGGGGTTGGATGGCTACACCTTC,CASSPRTQGLDGYTF
TRBJ2-7,TRBV5-1,TRBD1,-,TGCGCCAGCAGCGGGGACAGCCCGGGGCGGTACTTC,CASSGDSPGRYF
TRBJ2-5,TRBV18,-,-,TGTGCCAGCTCACCCTACGCGGCGGGGGAGACCCAGTACTTC,CASSPYAAGETQYF
TRBJ1-2,TRBV29-1,-,few,TGCAGCGTTGCGGGAGTGAACTATGGCTACACCTTC,CSVAGVNYGYTF
TRBJ1-6,TRBV5-4,TRBD1,few,TGTGCCAGCAGCTCACGGACAGGAATAAATTCACCCCTCCACTTT,CASSSRTGINSPLHF
TRBJ2-7,TRBV6-1,TRBD2,-,TGTGCCAGCAGGGGAGGGAGCTCCTACGAGCAGTACTTC,CASRGGSSYEQYF
TRBJ2-7,TRBV5-5,-,-,TGTGCCAGTAGCTGGGACACCCCTGGTGAGCAGTACTTC,CASSWDTPGEQYF
TRBJ1-1,TRBV4-3,-,once,TGCGCCAGCAGCCTCGATAGAATAACTGAAGCTTTCTTT,CASSLDRITEAFF
TRBJ1-2,TRBV27,-,-,TGTGCCAGCAGTTTAGGGAGGCCCCGAAGGTATAATGGCTACACCTTC,CASSLGRPRRYNGYTF
TRBJ2-7,TRBV18,TRBD1,-,TGTGCCAGCTCCGACGGGACAGCAAAGTCCTACGAGCAGTACTTC,CASSDGTAKSYEQYF
TRBJ1-6,TRBV7-3,TRBD1,few,TGTGCCAGCAGCTTGACAGGGCAAAATTCACCCCTCCACTTT,CASSLTGQNSPLHF
TRBJ2-3,TRBV9,-,once,TGTGCCAGCAGCCTTGACTCAGATACGCAGTATTTT,CASSLDSDTQYF
TRBJ2-1,TRBV9,TRBD2,few,TGTGCCAGCAGCGTGAATAGCGGGGAAAGCTCCTACAATGAGCAGTTCTTC,CASSVNSGESSYNEQFF
TRBJ1-2,TRBV19,TRBD1,-,TGTGCCAGTAGTATAAGCTCCAGGGGGGATTACATCAGTCAGGGGCACTATGGCTACACCTTC,CASSISSRGDYISQGHYGYTF
TRBJ2-7,TRBV7-2,-,-,TGTGCCAGCAGCTCCCGCAGAGACGGGTCCCGGCGCCTATTC,CASSSRRDGSRRLF